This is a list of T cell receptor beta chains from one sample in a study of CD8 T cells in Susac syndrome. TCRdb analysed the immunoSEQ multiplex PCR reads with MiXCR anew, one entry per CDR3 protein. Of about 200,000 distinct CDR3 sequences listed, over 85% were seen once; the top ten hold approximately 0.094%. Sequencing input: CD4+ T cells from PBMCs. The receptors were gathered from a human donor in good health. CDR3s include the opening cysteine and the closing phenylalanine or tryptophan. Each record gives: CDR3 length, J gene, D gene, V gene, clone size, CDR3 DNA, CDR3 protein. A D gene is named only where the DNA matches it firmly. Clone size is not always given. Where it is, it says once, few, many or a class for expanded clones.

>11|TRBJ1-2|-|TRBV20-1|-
TGCAGTGCCCGCCACCGCCATGGCTACACCTTC
CSARHRHGYTF
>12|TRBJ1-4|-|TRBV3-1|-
TGTGCCAGCAGCCAAGATTCACGGAGGATGACTTTT
CASSQDSRRMTF
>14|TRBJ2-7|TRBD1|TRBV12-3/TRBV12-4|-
TGTGCCAGCAGTCCCGACAGGGGCTCCTACGAGCAGTACTTC
CASSPDRGSYEQYF
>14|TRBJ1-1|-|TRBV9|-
TGTGCCAGCAGCCCCATCCTGGCTTCGGGGGAAGCTTTCTTT
CASSPILASGEAFF
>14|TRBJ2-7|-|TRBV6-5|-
TGTGCCAGCAGTTCGTCGACTCAGTCCTACGAGCAGTACTTC
CASSSSTQSYEQYF
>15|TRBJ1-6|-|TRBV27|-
TGTGCCAGCAGACCAGAGCCCAGGGGTAATTCACCCCTCCACTTT
CASRPEPRGNSPLHF
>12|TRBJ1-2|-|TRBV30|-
TGTGCCTGGAGTGTAAACAGTTATGGCTACACCTTC
CAWSVNSYGYTF
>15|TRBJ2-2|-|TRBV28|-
TGTGCCAGCACCACGCCGACGGAATTGGCCGGGGAGCTGTTTTTT
CASTTPTELAGELFF
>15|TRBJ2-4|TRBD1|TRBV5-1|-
TGCGCCAGTTCACCGGGACAGGGAAACCAAAACATTCAGTACTTC
CASSPGQGNQNIQYF
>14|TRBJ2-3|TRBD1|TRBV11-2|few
TGTGCCAGCAGCCGGGACAGGGTAACAGATACGCAGTATTTT
CASSRDRVTDTQYF
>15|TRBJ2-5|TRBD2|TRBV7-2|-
TGTGCCAGCAGCCCAGGACTAGCGGCGGCGGAGACCCAGTACTTC
CASSPGLAAAETQYF
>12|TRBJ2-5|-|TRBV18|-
TGTGCCAGCGCAAGCAACCTAGAGACCCAGTACTTC
CASASNLETQYF
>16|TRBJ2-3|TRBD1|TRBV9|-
TGTGCCAGCAGCGTAGGGGGGACAGGACGGACAGATACGCAGTATTTT
CASSVGGTGRTDTQYF
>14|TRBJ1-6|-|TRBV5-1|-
TGCGCCAGCAGCTTGGCCATTGGCGATTCACCCCTCCACTTT
CASSLAIGDSPLHF
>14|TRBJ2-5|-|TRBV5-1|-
TGCGCCAGCAGCTTGAGGCGCAGGCAAGAGACCCAGTACTTC
CASSLRRRQETQYF
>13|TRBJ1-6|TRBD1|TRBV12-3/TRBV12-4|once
TGTGCCAGCAGCCGGGACAGGGGGCCATCCCTCCACTTT
CASSRDRGPSLHF
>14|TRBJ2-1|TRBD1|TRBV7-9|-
TGTGCCAGCAGCCCCCGGACAGGGGCTTTTGAGCAGTTCTTC
CASSPRTGAFEQFF
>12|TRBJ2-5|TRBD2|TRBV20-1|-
TGCAGTGCTAGACTAGCGGGGGGGTCCCAGTACTTC
CSARLAGGSQYF
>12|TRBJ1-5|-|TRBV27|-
TGTGCCAGCAGGGAGGGGCGCAAGCCCCAGCATTTT
CASREGRKPQHF
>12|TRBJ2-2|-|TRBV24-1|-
TGTGCCACCATGGGGGCGTCCGGGGAGCTGTTTTTT
CATMGASGELFF
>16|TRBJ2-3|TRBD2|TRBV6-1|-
TGTGCCAGCAGCCGACTAGCGGGGGACGGCACAGATACGCAGTATTTT
CASSRLAGDGTDTQYF
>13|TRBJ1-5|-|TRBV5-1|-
TGCGCCAGCAGCTCGGAGATTAATCAGCCCCAGCATTTT
CASSSEINQPQHF
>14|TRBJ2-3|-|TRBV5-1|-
TGCGCCAGCAGCGGGCGCGGGAGCACAGATACGCAGTATTTT
CASSGRGSTDTQYF
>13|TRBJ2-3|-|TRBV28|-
TGTGCCAGCATAGGGACTCGCACAGATACGCAGTATTTT
CASIGTRTDTQYF
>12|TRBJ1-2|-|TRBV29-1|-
TGCAGCGTTGCGGGACAATCCTATGGCTACACCTTC
CSVAGQSYGYTF
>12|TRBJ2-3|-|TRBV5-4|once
TGTGCCAGCCGGGTCGAGACAGATACGCAGTATTTT
CASRVETDTQYF
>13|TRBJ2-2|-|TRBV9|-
TGTGCCAGCAGCGACGCGAACACCGGGGAGCTGTTTTTT
CASSDANTGELFF
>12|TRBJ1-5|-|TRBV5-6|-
TGTGCCAGCAGCTTCCCATCAGGGCCCCAGCATTTT
CASSFPSGPQHF
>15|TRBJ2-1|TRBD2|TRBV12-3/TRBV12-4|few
TGTGCCAGCAGTTTATTGGCGGGGGGATACAATGAGCAGTTCTTC
CASSLLAGGYNEQFF
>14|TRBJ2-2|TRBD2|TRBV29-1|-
TGCAGCGTGGGTCAAGGCGGGAGGACCGGGGAGCTGTTTTTT
CSVGQGGRTGELFF
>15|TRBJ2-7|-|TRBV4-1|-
TGCGCCAGCAGCCAAGAAGTGAGGGTAGGGTACGAGCAGTACTTC
CASSQEVRVGYEQYF
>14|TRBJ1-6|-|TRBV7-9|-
TGTGCCAGCAGCTTATCAGGGGCAGATTCACCCCTCCACTTT
CASSLSGADSPLHF
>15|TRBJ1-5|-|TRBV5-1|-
TGCGCCAGCAGCTTGGCTGGGGGAGATCATCAGCCCCAGCATTTT
CASSLAGGDHQPQHF